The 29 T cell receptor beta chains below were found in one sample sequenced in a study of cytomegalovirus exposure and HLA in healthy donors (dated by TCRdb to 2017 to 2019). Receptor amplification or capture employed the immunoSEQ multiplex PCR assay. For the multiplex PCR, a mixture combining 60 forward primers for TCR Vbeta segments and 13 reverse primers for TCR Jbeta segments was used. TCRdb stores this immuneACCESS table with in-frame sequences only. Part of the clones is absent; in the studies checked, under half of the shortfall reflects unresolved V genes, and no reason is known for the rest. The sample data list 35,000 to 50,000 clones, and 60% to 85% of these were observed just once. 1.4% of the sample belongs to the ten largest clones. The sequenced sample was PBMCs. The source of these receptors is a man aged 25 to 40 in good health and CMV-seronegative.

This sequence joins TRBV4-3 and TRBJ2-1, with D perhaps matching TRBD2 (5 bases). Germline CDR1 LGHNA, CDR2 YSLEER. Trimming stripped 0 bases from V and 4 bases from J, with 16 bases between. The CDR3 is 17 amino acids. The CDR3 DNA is TGCGCCAGCAGCCAAGACAGTGGGCGGGCCAGATACAATGAGCAGTTCTTC. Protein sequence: CASSQDSGRARYNEQFF.

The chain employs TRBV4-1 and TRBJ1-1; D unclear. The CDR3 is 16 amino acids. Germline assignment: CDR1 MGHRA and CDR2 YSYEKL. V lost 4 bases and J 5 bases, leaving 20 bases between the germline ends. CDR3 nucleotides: TGCGCCAGCAGCCGTCAATGGATAAGGGCGGGGACTGAAGCTTTCTTT. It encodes CASSRQWIRAGTEAFF.

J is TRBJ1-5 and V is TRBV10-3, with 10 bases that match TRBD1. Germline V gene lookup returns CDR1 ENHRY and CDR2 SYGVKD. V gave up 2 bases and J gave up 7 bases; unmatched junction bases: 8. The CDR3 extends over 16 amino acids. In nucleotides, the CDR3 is TGTGCCATCAGTGAGGGACAGGGGGGGTTAGGGCAGCCCCAGCATTTT. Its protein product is CAISEGQGGLGQPQHF.

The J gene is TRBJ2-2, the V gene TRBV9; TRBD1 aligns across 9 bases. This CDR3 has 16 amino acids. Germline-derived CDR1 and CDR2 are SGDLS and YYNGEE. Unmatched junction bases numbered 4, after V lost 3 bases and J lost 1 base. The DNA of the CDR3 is TGTGCCAGCAGCGAACCGGGACAGGGGAACACCGGGGAGCTGTTTTTT. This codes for CASSEPGQGNTGELFF.

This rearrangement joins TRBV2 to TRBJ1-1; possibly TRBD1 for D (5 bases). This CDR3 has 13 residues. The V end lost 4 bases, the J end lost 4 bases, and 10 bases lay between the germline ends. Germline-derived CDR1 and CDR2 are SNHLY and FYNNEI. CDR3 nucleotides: TGTGCCAGCAGTGTTGGGGGGGGCACTGAAGCTTTCTTT. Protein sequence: CASSVGGGTEAFF.

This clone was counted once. The DNA of the CDR3 is TGTGCCAGCTCACCACGGTCAGGGAATTCCCCATCCTACGAGCAGTACTTC. Protein sequence: CASSPRSGNSPSYEQYF. The chain is built from TRBV18 and TRBJ2-7, with a tentative D call TRBD1 (5 bases). In germline, CDR1 is KGHSH, CDR2 LQKENI. The CDR3 extends over 17 amino acids. With 1 base removed from V and 1 base from J, the gap between germline ends came to 17 bases.

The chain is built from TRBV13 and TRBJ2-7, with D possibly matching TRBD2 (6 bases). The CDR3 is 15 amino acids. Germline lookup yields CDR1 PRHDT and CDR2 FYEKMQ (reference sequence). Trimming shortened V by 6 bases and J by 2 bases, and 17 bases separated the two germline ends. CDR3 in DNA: TGTGCCAGCAGTTCACGGGGCGGGACCACCTACGAGCAGTACTTC. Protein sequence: CASSSRGGTTYEQYF.

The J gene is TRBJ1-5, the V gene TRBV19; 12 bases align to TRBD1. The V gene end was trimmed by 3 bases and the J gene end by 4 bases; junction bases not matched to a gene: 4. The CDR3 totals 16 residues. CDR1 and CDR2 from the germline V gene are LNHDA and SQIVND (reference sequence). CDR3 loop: CASSMVGQGANQPQHF. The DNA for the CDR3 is TGTGCCAGTAGTATGGTGGGACAGGGGGCGAATCAGCCCCAGCATTTT.

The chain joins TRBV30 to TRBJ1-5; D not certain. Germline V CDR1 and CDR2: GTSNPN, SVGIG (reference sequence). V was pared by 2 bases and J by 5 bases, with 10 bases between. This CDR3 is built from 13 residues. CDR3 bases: TGTGCCTGGAGTCCCAGCGACTATCAGCCCCAGCATTTT. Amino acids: CAWSPSDYQPQHF.

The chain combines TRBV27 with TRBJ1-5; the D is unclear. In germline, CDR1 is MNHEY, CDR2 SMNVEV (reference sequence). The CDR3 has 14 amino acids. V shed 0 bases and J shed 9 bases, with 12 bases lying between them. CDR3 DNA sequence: TGTGCCAGCAGTTTATCCATAGCCTCATGGCCCCAGCATTTT. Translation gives CASSLSIASWPQHF.

The CDR3 protein is CATSSSGGAIYGYTF. CDR3 nucleotides: TGTGCCACCAGCAGTTCAGGGGGCGCGATCTATGGCTACACCTTC. The gene calls are TRBV15 and TRBJ1-2, with 8 bases fitting TRBD1. CDR3 length equals 15 residues. In germline, CDR1 is LNHNV, CDR2 YYDKDF (reference sequence). Losses at the gene ends were 3 bases for V and 4 bases for J; bases not matched to a gene: 7.

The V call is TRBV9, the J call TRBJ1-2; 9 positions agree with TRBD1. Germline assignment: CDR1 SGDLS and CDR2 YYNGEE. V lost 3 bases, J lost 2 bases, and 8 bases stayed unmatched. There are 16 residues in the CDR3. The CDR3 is CASSERGQGRNYGYTF. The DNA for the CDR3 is TGTGCCAGCAGCGAGCGGGGACAGGGTCGAAACTATGGCTACACCTTC.

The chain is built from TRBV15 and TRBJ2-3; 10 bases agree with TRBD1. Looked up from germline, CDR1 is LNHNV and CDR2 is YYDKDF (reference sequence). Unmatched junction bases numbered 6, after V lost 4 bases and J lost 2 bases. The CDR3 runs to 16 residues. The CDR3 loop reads CATSKTGTGVTDTQYF. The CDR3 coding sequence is TGTGCCACCAGCAAAACCGGGACAGGGGTCACAGATACGCAGTATTTT.

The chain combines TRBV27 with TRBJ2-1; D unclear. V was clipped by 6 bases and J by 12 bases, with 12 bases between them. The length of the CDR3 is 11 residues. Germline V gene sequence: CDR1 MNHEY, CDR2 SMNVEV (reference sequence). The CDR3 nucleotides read TGTGCCAGCAGCTTTGGATCGGGGCAGTTCTTC. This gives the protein CASSFGSGQFF.

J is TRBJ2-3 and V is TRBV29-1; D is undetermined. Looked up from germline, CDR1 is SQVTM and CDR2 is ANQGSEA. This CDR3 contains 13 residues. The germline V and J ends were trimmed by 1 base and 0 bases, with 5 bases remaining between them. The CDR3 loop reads CSVEVPSTDTQYF. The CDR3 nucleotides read TGCAGCGTTGAAGTTCCGAGCACAGATACGCAGTATTTT.

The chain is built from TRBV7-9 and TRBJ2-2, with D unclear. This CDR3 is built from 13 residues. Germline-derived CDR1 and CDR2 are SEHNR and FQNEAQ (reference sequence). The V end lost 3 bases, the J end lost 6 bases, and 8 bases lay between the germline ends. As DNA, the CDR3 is TGTGCCAGCAGCTTTTTTGAGGCCGGGGAGCTGTTTTTT. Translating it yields CASSFFEAGELFF.

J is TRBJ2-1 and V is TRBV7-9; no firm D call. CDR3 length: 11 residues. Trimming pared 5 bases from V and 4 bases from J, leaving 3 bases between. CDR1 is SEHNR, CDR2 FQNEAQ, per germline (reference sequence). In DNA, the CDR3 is TGTGCCAGCAGCCCATACAATGAGCAGTTCTTC. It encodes CASSPYNEQFF.

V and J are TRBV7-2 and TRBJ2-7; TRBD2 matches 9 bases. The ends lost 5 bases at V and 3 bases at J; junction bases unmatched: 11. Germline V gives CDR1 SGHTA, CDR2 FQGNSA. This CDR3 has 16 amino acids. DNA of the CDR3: TGTGCCAGCAGCCCGCGGGGGGGTTCGCGGGGCTACGAGCAGTACTTC. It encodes CASSPRGGSRGYEQYF.

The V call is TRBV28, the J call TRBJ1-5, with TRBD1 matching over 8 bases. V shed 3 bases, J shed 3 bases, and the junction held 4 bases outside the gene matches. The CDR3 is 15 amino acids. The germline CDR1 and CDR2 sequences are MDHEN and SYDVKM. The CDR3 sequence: CASSFQGAYNQPQHF. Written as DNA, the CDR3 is TGTGCCAGCAGTTTTCAGGGGGCGTACAATCAGCCCCAGCATTTT.

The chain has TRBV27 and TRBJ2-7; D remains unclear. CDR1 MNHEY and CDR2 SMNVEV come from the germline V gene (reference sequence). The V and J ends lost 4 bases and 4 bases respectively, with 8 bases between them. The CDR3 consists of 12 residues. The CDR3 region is CASSSSFYEQYF. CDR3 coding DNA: TGTGCCAGCAGTTCCTCCTTTTACGAGCAGTACTTC.

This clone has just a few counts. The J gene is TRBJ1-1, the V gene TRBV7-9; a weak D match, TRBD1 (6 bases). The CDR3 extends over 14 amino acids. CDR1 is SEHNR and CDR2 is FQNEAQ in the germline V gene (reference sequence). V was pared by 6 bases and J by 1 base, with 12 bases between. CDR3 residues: CASSKDSTNTEAFF. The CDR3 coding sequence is TGTGCCAGCAGTAAGGACAGTACGAACACTGAAGCTTTCTTT.

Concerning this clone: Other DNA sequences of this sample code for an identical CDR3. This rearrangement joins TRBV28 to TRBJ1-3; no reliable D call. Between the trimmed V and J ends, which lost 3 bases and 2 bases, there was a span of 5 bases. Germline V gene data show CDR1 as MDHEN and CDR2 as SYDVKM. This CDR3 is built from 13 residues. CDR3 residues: CASSFVTGNTIYF. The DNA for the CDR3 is TGTGCCAGCAGTTTTGTTACTGGAAACACCATATATTTT.

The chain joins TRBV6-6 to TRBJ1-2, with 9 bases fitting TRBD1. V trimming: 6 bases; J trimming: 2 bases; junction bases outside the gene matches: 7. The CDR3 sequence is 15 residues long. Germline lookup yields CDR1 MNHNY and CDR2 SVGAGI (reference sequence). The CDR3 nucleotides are TGTGCCAGCAGCCCGGGACAGGGTATAAACTATGGCTACACCTTC. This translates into CASSPGQGINYGYTF.

The CDR3 region is CASSPYLGGSIGTDTQYF. CDR3 DNA: TGCGCCAGCAGCCCCTACCTAGGCGGGAGCATCGGCACAGATACGCAGTATTTT. The rearrangement joins TRBV4-3 to TRBJ2-3, with 7 bases lining up with TRBD2. V was clipped by 4 bases and J by 1 base; unmatched bases: 14. The CDR3 runs 18 residues. CDR1 is LGHNA and CDR2 is YSLEER in the germline V gene.

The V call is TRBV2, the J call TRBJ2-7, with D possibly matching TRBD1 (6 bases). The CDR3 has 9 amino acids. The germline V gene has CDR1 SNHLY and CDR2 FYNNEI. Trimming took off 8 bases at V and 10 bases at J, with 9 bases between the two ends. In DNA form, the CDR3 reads TGTGCCAGCGGGGGCTCCCAGTACTTC. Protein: CASGGSQYF. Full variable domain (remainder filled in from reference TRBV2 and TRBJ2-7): EPEVTQTPSHQVTQMGQEVILRCVPISNHLYFYWYRQILGQKVEFLVSFYNNEISEKSEIFDDQFSVERPDGSNFTLKIRSTKLEDSAMYFCASGGSQYFGPGTRLTVT.

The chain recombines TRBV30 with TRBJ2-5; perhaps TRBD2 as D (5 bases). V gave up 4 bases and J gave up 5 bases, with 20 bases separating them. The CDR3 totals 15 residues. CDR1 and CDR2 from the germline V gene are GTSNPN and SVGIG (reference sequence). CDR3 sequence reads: CAWNSRGHSRETQYF. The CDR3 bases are TGTGCCTGGAACTCCCGGGGTCACTCACGGGAGACCCAGTACTTC. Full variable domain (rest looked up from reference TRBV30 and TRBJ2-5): SQTIHQWPATLVQPVGSPLSLECTVEGTSNPNLYWYRQAAGRGLQLLFYSVGIGQISSEVPQNLSASRPQDRQFILSSKKLLLSDSGFYLCAWNSRGHSRETQYFGPGTRLLVL.

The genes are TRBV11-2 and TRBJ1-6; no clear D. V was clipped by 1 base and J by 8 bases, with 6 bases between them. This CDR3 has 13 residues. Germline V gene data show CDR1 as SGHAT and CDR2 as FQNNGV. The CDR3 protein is CASSLVPDSPLHF. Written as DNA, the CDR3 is TGTGCCAGCAGCTTAGTTCCGGATTCACCCCTCCACTTT.

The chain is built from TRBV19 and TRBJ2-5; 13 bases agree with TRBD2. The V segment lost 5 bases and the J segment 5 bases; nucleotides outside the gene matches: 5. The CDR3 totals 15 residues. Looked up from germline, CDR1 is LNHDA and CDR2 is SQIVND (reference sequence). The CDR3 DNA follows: TGTGCCAGTAGTTGGACTAGCGGGAGTCGGGAGACCCAGTACTTC. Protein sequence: CASSWTSGSRETQYF.

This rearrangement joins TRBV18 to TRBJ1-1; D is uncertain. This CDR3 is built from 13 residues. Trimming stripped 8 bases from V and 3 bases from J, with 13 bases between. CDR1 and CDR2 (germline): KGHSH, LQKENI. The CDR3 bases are TGTGCCAGCACCCTCACTAGGGACACTGAAGCTTTCTTT. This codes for CASTLTRDTEAFF.